The 29 T cell receptor beta chains reported below all come from one sample, sequenced in a study of blood T cell repertoires in COVID-19. This table comes from immunoSEQ multiplex PCR, and its TCRdb copy is limited to in-frame clones, with some not included. The profile covers fewer than 250,000 clones, with roughly nine tenths appearing a single time and roughly 8.1% taken by the ten largest. Source material: PBMCs or T cells enriched from blood (not recorded which). These TCRs come from a woman between 18 and 29 years old who had recovered from COVID-19.

The chain is built from TRBV2 and TRBJ2-7; D might be TRBD1 (5 bases). V was trimmed by 4 bases and J by 2 bases, leaving 18 bases between them. This CDR3 comprises 16 residues. Germline V CDR1 and CDR2: SNHLY, FYNNEI. The CDR3 loop reads CASSGVLFQGAYEQYF. CDR3 coding DNA: TGTGCCAGCAGTGGAGTTTTGTTTCAGGGCGCCTACGAGCAGTACTTC.

J is TRBJ1-6 and V is TRBV6-5; D is uncertain. Trimming cost V 1 base and J 13 bases, with 14 bases left between them. Germline lookup yields CDR1 MNHEY and CDR2 SVGAGI. This CDR3 comprises 14 residues. This CDR3 reads CASSYLSGEFPLHF. In DNA form, the CDR3 reads TGTGCCAGCAGTTACTTGTCTGGGGAGTTTCCCCTCCACTTT.

V is TRBV28 and J is TRBJ1-5, with 7 bases matching TRBD1. Germline V gene data show CDR1 as MDHEN and CDR2 as SYDVKM. V trimming: 5 bases; J trimming: 5 bases; junction bases outside the gene matches: 6. This CDR3 is 14 amino acids long. The CDR3 here is CASSPAGGDQPQHF. DNA for the CDR3: TGTGCCAGCAGTCCTGCAGGGGGAGATCAGCCCCAGCATTTT.

This chain links TRBV27 with TRBJ1-5, with 8 bases fitting TRBD1. This CDR3 is built from 16 residues. Germline-derived CDR1 and CDR2 are MNHEY and SMNVEV (reference sequence). The V and J ends lost 5 bases and 1 base, in that order; junction bases with no gene match: 7. CDR3 protein: CASSRTDRESNQPQHF. CDR3 sequence (DNA): TGTGCCAGCAGTCGAACGGACAGGGAAAGCAATCAGCCCCAGCATTTT.

The CDR3 sequence is CASSELFSGLTYEQYF. The CDR3 DNA sequence: TGTGCCAGCAGTGAACTTTTTAGCGGCCTGACCTACGAGCAGTACTTC. The gene calls are TRBV6-1 and TRBJ2-7, with a tentative D call TRBD2 (6 bases). V lost 2 bases and J lost 2, with 16 bases in between. The germline CDR1 and CDR2 sequences are MNHNS and SASEGT. CDR3 length equals 16 residues.

The CDR3 protein is CASSPQNRGASFKNIQYF. The DNA of the CDR3 is TGTGCCAGCTCACCCCAAAACAGGGGAGCATCATTCAAAAACATTCAGTACTTC. The V gene is TRBV18, the J gene TRBJ2-4; 7 nucleotides agree with TRBD1. This CDR3 contains 18 residues. Germline CDR1 reads KGHSH; CDR2 reads LQKENI. Trimming removed 3 bases from V and 3 bases from J; junction bases left unmatched: 14.

This clone has a count of ten or more. This CDR3 reads CASSTLRTGSEQYF. Here the CDR3 DNA reads TGTGCCAGCAGCACCCTACGGACAGGGAGCGAGCAGTACTTC. This chain links TRBV21-1 with TRBJ2-7; no DNA check was done on the table's D call, TRBD1. TRBV21-1 is flagged as a pseudogene. The CDR3 is 14 residues long.

The chain uses TRBV27 and TRBJ2-7; 9 bases match TRBD2. The CDR3 has 15 amino acids. Per the germline V gene, CDR1 is MNHEY and CDR2 is SMNVEV (reference sequence). Germline trimming cut 6 bases from V and 3 bases from J; bases unmatched to any gene: 9. The CDR3 loop reads CASRTTSGWDYEQYF. CDR3 in DNA: TGTGCCAGCAGGACGACTAGCGGTTGGGACTACGAGCAGTACTTC.

This chain links TRBV9 with TRBJ2-7; a possible D gene is TRBD1 (5 bases). The CDR3 loop spans 13 amino acids. The V and J ends lost 0 bases and 1 base respectively, with 5 bases between them. The V gene's germline CDR1 is SGDLS and CDR2 YYNGEE. The CDR3 is CASSVGQSYEQYF. Here the CDR3 DNA reads TGTGCCAGCAGCGTAGGACAGTCCTACGAGCAGTACTTC.

The gene calls are TRBV12-5 and TRBJ2-7, with a weak D call TRBD2 (5 bases). Germline V gene lookup returns CDR1 LGHNT and CDR2 FRNRAP. CDR3 size: 16 residues. Trimming pared 0 bases from V and 0 bases from J, leaving 12 bases between. DNA for the CDR3: TGTGCTAGTGGTTTGGTGATAGGACTGAGCTCCTACGAGCAGTACTTC. This sequence encodes CASGLVIGLSSYEQYF.

The V call is TRBV11-3, the J call TRBJ1-3, with D possibly being TRBD1 (6 bases). Germline-derived CDR1 and CDR2 are SGHNT and YENEEA. CDR3 length equals 14 residues. Trimming removed 5 bases at V and 0 bases at J, with 8 bases between. The CDR3: CASSDRSSGNTIYF. The CDR3, as DNA: TGTGCCAGCAGCGACAGGAGCTCTGGAAACACCATATATTTT.

The gene calls are TRBV6-5 and TRBJ1-1, with 9 bases matching TRBD1. CDR3 length: 12 amino acids. Germline loops: CDR1 MNHEY, CDR2 SVGAGI. After removal of 6 bases from V and 4 bases from J, the junction contained 0 bases not matched to a gene. The DNA of the CDR3 is TGTGCCAGCAGGACAGGGGGCACTGAAGCTTTCTTT. It encodes CASRTGGTEAFF.

This sequence joins TRBV27 and TRBJ2-7; possibly TRBD2 for D (6 bases). Trimming removed 3 bases at V and 2 bases at J, with 11 bases between. Germline V gene sequence: CDR1 MNHEY, CDR2 SMNVEV (reference sequence). CDR3 length: 14 amino acids. In DNA form, the CDR3 reads TGTGCCAGCAGTTTCGGTCGGGGGACCTACGAGCAGTACTTC. Translating gives CASSFGRGTYEQYF.

This clone was counted a single time. The J gene is TRBJ1-3, the V gene TRBV30; D is perhaps TRBD1 (5 bases). V shed 1 base and J shed 5 bases, with 15 bases lying between them. The CDR3 covers 15 residues. Germline CDR1 and CDR2: GTSNPN and SVGIG (reference sequence). The CDR3 region is CAWSGWGVSRNTIYF. The CDR3 DNA reads TGTGCCTGGAGTGGATGGGGGGTATCCAGAAACACCATATATTTT. The complete variable domain, with remaining parts taken from reference TRBV30 and TRBJ1-3, reads SQTIHQWPATLVQPVGSPLSLECTVEGTSNPNLYWYRQAAGRGLQLLFYSVGIGQISSEVPQNLSASRPQDRQFILSSKKLLLSDSGFYLCAWSGWGVSRNTIYFGEGSWLTVV.

V is TRBV28 and J is TRBJ2-1; TRBD2 aligns across 12 bases. Germline lookup yields CDR1 MDHEN and CDR2 SYDVKM. The CDR3 has 15 residues. V gave up 5 bases and J gave up 9 bases; unmatched junction bases: 8. CDR3 amino acids: CASSLLAGGWSEQFF. In DNA form, the CDR3 reads TGTGCCAGCAGTCTACTAGCGGGGGGATGGAGTGAGCAGTTCTTC.

The chain recombines TRBV4-1 with TRBJ2-3; 10 positions agree with TRBD1. Germline V lookup: CDR1 MGHRA, CDR2 YSYEKL. V lost 5 bases, J lost 2 bases, and 4 bases stayed unmatched. The CDR3 extends over 15 amino acids. CDR3 sequence (DNA): TGCGCCAGCAGCTTGGGACAGGGGCTCACAGATACGCAGTATTTT. Protein sequence: CASSLGQGLTDTQYF.

V usage is TRBV6-5 and J usage is TRBJ1-2, with D possibly being TRBD1 (5 bases). V was shortened by 6 bases and J by 3 bases, with 11 bases between the two germline ends. CDR3 length equals 13 residues. Germline V gene lookup returns CDR1 MNHEY and CDR2 SVGAGI. The DNA for the CDR3 is TGTGCCAGCAGACTCCCGGGGGACTATGGCTACACCTTC. It is translated as CASRLPGDYGYTF.

The genes are TRBV28 and TRBJ2-1; weak D call: TRBD1 (5 bases). V was pared by 6 bases and J by 3 bases, with 6 bases between. The CDR3 runs 12 residues. Germline CDR1 reads MDHEN; CDR2 reads SYDVKM. CDR3 bases: TGTGCCAGCAGGCAGGGCTACAATGAGCAGTTCTTC. Translation: CASRQGYNEQFF.

This clone was detected a few times. This rearrangement joins TRBV6-1 to TRBJ1-5; TRBD1 is a possible D gene (6 bases). CDR3 length: 16 residues. V lost 4 bases, J lost 7 bases, and 20 bases lay in between. The germline CDR1 and CDR2 sequences are MNHNS and SASEGT. The CDR3 reads CASSALTGRGGQPQHF. In DNA form, the CDR3 reads TGTGCCAGCAGTGCACTAACAGGGAGGGGGGGGCAGCCCCAGCATTTT.

The chain carries TRBV5-1 and TRBJ2-1; 9 bases fit TRBD2. This CDR3 has 16 amino acids. With V trimmed by 0 bases and J by 6 bases, 7 bases remained unmatched. CDR1 SGHRS and CDR2 YFSETQ come from the germline V gene. CDR3 in DNA: TGCGCCAGCAGCTTGGCCCTCAGCGGGGGGATCAATGAGCAGTTCTTC. Amino acids: CASSLALSGGINEQFF.

This chain connects TRBV9 to TRBJ1-4; D not certain. The V and J ends lost 0 bases and 7 bases respectively, with 16 bases between them. The CDR3 sequence is 16 residues long. Germline-derived CDR1 and CDR2 are SGDLS and YYNGEE. CDR3 loop: CASSVAGEAGGEKLFF. The CDR3 DNA is TGTGCCAGCAGCGTAGCTGGGGAGGCGGGTGGTGAAAAACTGTTTTTT.

This clone was detected only once. The chain joins TRBV7-9 to TRBJ1-1; D is ambiguous. The germline CDR1 and CDR2 sequences are SEHNR and FQNEAQ (reference sequence). V dropped 2 bases and J dropped 7 bases, with 11 bases sitting between them. The CDR3 has 13 amino acids. The CDR3 nucleotides are TGTGCCAGCAGCTTATACTCCGTGGTTGAAGCTTTCTTT. Protein product: CASSLYSVVEAFF.

The CDR3 nucleotides are TGTGCCAGAACAGACAGGGGGCTGAAAGCCTACGAGCAGTACTTC. This encodes CARTDRGLKAYEQYF. The chain is built from TRBV6-5 and TRBJ2-7; TRBD1 aligns across 10 bases. The germline V gene encodes CDR1 MNHEY and CDR2 SVGAGI. This CDR3 comprises 15 residues. V dropped 9 bases and J dropped 2; count of bases not matched to a gene: 10.

The V call is TRBV3-1 (or the pseudogene TRBV3-2), the J call TRBJ1-1; 7 bases are shared with TRBD1. V gave up 2 bases and J gave up 5 bases; unmatched junction bases: 5. Germline-derived CDR1 and CDR2 are LGHDT and YNNKEL (reference sequence). The CDR3 has 14 amino acids. This chain's CDR3 is CASSQQTGRTEAFF. As DNA, the CDR3 is TGTGCCAGCAGCCAACAGACAGGGCGGACTGAAGCTTTCTTT.

This chain joins TRBV4-2 and TRBJ1-1; D remains unclear. Trimming cost V 1 base and J 2 bases, with 5 bases left between them. The CDR3 has 13 residues. The germline V gene has CDR1 LGHNA and CDR2 YNFKEQ. DNA for the CDR3: TGTGCCAGCAGCCAAGGAGGAAACACTGAAGCTTTCTTT. Translation gives CASSQGGNTEAFF.

V usage is TRBV6-5 and J usage is TRBJ2-7; 10 bases fit TRBD1. Germline trimming cut 6 bases from V and 0 bases from J; bases unmatched to any gene: 5. Looked up from germline, CDR1 is MNHEY and CDR2 is SVGAGI. This CDR3 has 15 amino acids. In DNA, the CDR3 is TGTGCCAGCAGGCCCGGGACAGGGGTCTCCTACGAGCAGTACTTC. Its translation: CASRPGTGVSYEQYF.

The chain has TRBV6-2 or TRBV6-3 and TRBJ1-5, with TRBD1 as a possible D gene (5 bases). Per germline, CDR1 MNHEY and CDR2 SVGEGT. Trimming took 0 bases from V and 2 from J, leaving 11 bases between them. CDR3 length equals 16 residues. The CDR3 nucleotides are TGTGCCAGCAGTTACTCGGGCAGGGTAGGCAATCAGCCCCAGCATTTT. Translated, it gives CASSYSGRVGNQPQHF.

The chain recombines TRBV6-5 with TRBJ2-7, with TRBD2 identical over 11 bases. Germline values: CDR1 MNHEY, CDR2 SVGAGI. CDR3 length: 14 amino acids. After removal of 7 bases from V and 6 bases from J, the junction contained 8 bases not matched to a gene. CDR3 loop: CASINSGGAGEQYF. The CDR3 DNA reads TGTGCCAGCATCAATAGCGGGGGGGCCGGCGAGCAGTACTTC.

J is TRBJ1-6 and V is TRBV6-5; possibly TRBD1 for D (5 bases). The CDR3 totals 13 residues. Per the germline V gene, CDR1 is MNHEY and CDR2 is SVGAGI. Trimming left V 6 bases short and J 9 bases short, with 12 bases between. The CDR3 nucleotides are TGTGCCAGCAGGGGGGGAGTTGGTTCACCCCTCCACTTT. It codes for CASRGGVGSPLHF.